This is a list of T cell receptor beta chains from one sample in a study of control samples from healthy donors and cancer patients. Profiling relied on immunoSEQ multiplex PCR, and the TCRdb table lists in-frame clones only, not all of them. The sample records about 150,000 clones, more than 85% being singletons. Sequencing was carried out using blood. The receptors originated from a man aged 50 to 59 in good health. Each CDR3 is given with its conserved first and last residue. The D gene is left open where the match is weak. Clone size is shown for a subset of rows, as once, few, many or a class of expanded clone.

v_call,j_call,clone_size,d_call,cdr3_aa,cdr3_nt
TRBV6-5,TRBJ1-1,-,-,CASSLSGNMNTEAFF,TGTGCCAGCAGTTTATCTGGAAACATGAACACTGAAGCTTTCTTT
TRBV14,TRBJ1-1,-,-,CASSHTRGVTEAFF,TGTGCCAGCAGCCACACCCGGGGGGTGACTGAAGCTTTCTTT
TRBV24-1,TRBJ2-2,few,-,CATSDLQRKKGELFF,TGTGCCACCAGTGATTTGCAACGAAAGAAAGGGGAGCTGTTTTTT
TRBV30,TRBJ2-2,-,-,CALTENTGELFF,TGTGCCCTCACAGAGAACACCGGGGAGCTGTTTTTT
TRBV27,TRBJ1-1,-,TRBD1,CASSLSSGGTEAFF,TGTGCCAGCAGTTTATCGTCAGGGGGCACTGAAGCTTTCTTT
TRBV24-1,TRBJ2-5,-,-,CATSEFRGYQETQYF,TGTGCCACCAGTGAGTTTAGGGGTTATCAAGAGACCCAGTACTTC
TRBV29-1,TRBJ2-7,-,-,CSVEGRGSYEQYF,TGCAGCGTTGAGGGTCGAGGATCCTACGAGCAGTACTTC
TRBV19,TRBJ1-1,-,TRBD1,CASSRTGMDEAFF,TGTGCCAGTAGTAGGACAGGGATGGATGAAGCTTTCTTT
TRBV5-1,TRBJ2-3,-,TRBD2,CASSLGLAGSTDTQYF,TGCGCCAGCAGCTTGGGGCTAGCGGGGAGCACAGATACGCAGTATTTT
TRBV10-2,TRBJ1-4,-,TRBD1,CASSERYRGLNEKLFF,TGCGCCAGCAGTGAGAGATACAGGGGCCTGAATGAAAAACTGTTTTTT
TRBV21-1,TRBJ1-5,-,-,CASSKARALGQPQHF,TGTGCCAGCAGCAAGGCTCGGGCCTTGGGGCAGCCCCAGCATTTT
TRBV7-6,TRBJ1-1,once,-,CASRTGPNTEAFF,TGTGCCAGCAGGACGGGCCCCAACACTGAAGCTTTCTTT
TRBV11-2,TRBJ2-1,-,TRBD2,CASSSSSGSYNEQFF,TGTGCCAGCAGCTCTTCTAGCGGGAGTTACAATGAGCAGTTCTTC
TRBV5-6,TRBJ2-7,few,-,CASSLGARVGEQYF,TGTGCCAGCAGCTTGGGAGCTAGAGTAGGCGAGCAGTACTTC
TRBV3-1/TRBV3-2,TRBJ2-7,once,-,CASLGAGEGQYF,TGTGCCAGCTTAGGGGCAGGGGAGGGGCAGTACTTC
TRBV3-1/TRBV3-2,TRBJ2-2,once,-,CASSPLGGLNTGELFF,TGTGCCAGCAGTCCCCTAGGCGGGCTGAACACCGGGGAGCTGTTTTTT
TRBV27,TRBJ1-1,-,-,CASKFRGNTEAFF,TGTGCCAGCAAGTTTAGGGGTAACACTGAAGCTTTCTTT
TRBV28,TRBJ1-2,once,-,CASSSLGAGYYGYTF,TGTGCCAGCAGTTCGCTCGGGGCAGGGTATTATGGCTACACCTTC
TRBV19,TRBJ2-7,once,-,CASSRESVYEQYF,TGTGCCAGTAGCCGTGAAAGTGTCTACGAGCAGTACTTC
TRBV19,TRBJ2-7,-,-,CASSKGPPYEQYF,TGTGCCAGTAGTAAGGGGCCCCCCTACGAGCAGTACTTC
TRBV5-1,TRBJ2-1,-,TRBD2,CASSLAPGTSGSGEYNEQFF,TGCGCCAGCAGCTTGGCCCCCGGGACTAGCGGGAGTGGGGAGTACAATGAGCAGTTCTTC
TRBV11-2,TRBJ2-2,-,-,CASSLDRVIGELFF,TGTGCCAGCAGCTTAGACAGGGTAATCGGGGAGCTGTTTTTT
TRBV5-6,TRBJ2-7,-,TRBD2,CASSWGTSGSRSYEQYF,TGTGCCAGCAGCTGGGGGACTAGCGGGAGTAGATCCTACGAGCAGTACTTC
TRBV5-8,TRBJ2-4,once,TRBD2,CASSPRGAGEVKNIQYF,TGTGCCAGCAGCCCCCGGGGAGCGGGAGAGGTCAAAAACATTCAGTACTTC
TRBV2,TRBJ2-2,-,-,CASSSAGTYTGELFF,TGTGCCAGCAGTTCTGCCGGGACTTACACCGGGGAGCTGTTTTTT
TRBV29-1,TRBJ2-2,-,TRBD2,CSVAGVGNTGELFF,TGCAGCGTGGCGGGAGTGGGGAACACCGGGGAGCTGTTTTTT
TRBV4-1,TRBJ1-5,-,-,CASSNSGNGNQPQHF,TGCGCCAGCAGCAACTCAGGGAACGGAAATCAGCCCCAGCATTTT
TRBV7-9,TRBJ1-1,once,-,CASSLGRDNTEAFF,TGTGCCAGCAGCTTAGGCAGGGACAACACTGAAGCTTTCTTT
TRBV30,TRBJ2-1,-,-,CAWRRTVNEQFF,TGTGCCTGGAGGCGGACTGTCAATGAGCAGTTCTTC
TRBV6-2/TRBV6-3,TRBJ2-7,-,TRBD1,CASSYRGQGDEQYF,TGTGCCAGCAGTTACAGGGGACAGGGGGACGAGCAGTACTTC
TRBV19,TRBJ2-2,-,-,CASSINRANAGELFF,TGTGCCAGTAGTATTAACAGGGCCAACGCCGGGGAGCTGTTTTTT
TRBV5-6,TRBJ1-2,-,TRBD1,CASSIRQGGYYGYTF,TGTGCCAGCAGCATTAGACAGGGGGGTTACTATGGCTACACCTTC
TRBV9,TRBJ2-2,-,TRBD1,CASSVAGQGAVGELFF,TGTGCCAGCAGCGTAGCAGGACAGGGGGCTGTCGGGGAGCTGTTTTTT
TRBV7-8,TRBJ1-2,-,TRBD1,CASSLARDRVYGYTF,TGTGCCAGCAGCTTGGCCCGGGACAGGGTTTATGGCTACACCTTC